Described below is a single T cell receptor beta chain sequence and its context. Germline CDR1 reads SGHTS; CDR2 reads YDEGEE. This CDR3 spans 13 amino acids. V lost 5 bases to trimming and J lost 4 bases, with 12 bases between them. This entry is derived from a study of blood T cell repertoires in COVID-19. Study as a whole: COVID-19 samples, acute and convalescent, were from the United States, Italy and Spain. The cDNA or gDNA used as material had been derived from T cells, B-cell-depleted T cells, or PBMCs.

As processed by the authors: From reference gene primer amplification, estimates of nucleated cell counts were derived. Using immunoSEQ multiplex PCR, the repertoire was profiled, and TCRdb retains in-frame clones only, with some absent. Clone size and V and J calls were adopted from that table, with D and trimming inferred from the DNA. The profile covers about 100,000 clones, with 75% to 90% appearing a single time and roughly 1.2% taken by the ten largest. The chain joins TRBV5-8 to TRBJ1-1, with D perhaps matching TRBD1 (6 bases). This TCR came from a man older than 75 with active or convalescent COVID-19. Source material: peripheral blood. The CDR3 coding sequence is TGTGCCAGCAGTTGGGACAAGTTCACTGAAGCTTTCTTT. Its translation: CASSWDKFTEAFF.